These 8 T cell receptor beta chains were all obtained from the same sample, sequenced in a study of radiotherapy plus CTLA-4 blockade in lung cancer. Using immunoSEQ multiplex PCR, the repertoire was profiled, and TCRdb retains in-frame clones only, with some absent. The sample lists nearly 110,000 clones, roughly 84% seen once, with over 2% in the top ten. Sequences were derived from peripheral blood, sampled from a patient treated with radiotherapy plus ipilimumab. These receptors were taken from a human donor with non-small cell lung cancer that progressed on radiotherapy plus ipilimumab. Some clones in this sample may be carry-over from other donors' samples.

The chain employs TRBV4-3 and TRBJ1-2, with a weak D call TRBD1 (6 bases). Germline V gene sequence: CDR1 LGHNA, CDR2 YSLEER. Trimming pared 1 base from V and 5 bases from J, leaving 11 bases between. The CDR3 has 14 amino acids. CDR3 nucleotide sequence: TGCGCCAGCAGCCAAGGCGGCAGGGGATATGGCTACACCTTC. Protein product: CASSQGGRGYGYTF.

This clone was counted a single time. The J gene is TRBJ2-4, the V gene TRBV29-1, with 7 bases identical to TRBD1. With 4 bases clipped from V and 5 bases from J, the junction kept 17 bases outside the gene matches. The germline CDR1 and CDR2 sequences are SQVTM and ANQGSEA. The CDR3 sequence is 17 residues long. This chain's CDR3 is CSVGGGQGVRGQNIQYF. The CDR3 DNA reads TGCAGCGTTGGGGGTGGGCAGGGGGTCCGAGGCCAAAACATTCAGTACTTC.

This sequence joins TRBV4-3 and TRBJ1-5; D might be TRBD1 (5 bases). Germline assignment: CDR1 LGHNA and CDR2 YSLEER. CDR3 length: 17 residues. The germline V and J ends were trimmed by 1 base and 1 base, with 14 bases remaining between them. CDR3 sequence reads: CASSQALSTVSNQPQHF. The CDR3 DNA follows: TGCGCCAGCAGCCAAGCACTCTCGACAGTGAGCAATCAGCCCCAGCATTTT.

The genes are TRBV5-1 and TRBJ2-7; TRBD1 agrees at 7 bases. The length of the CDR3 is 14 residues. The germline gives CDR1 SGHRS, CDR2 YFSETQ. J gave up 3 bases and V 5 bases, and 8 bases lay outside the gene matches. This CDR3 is CASREPGQNYEQYF. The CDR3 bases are TGCGCCAGCAGGGAACCGGGACAGAACTACGAGCAGTACTTC.

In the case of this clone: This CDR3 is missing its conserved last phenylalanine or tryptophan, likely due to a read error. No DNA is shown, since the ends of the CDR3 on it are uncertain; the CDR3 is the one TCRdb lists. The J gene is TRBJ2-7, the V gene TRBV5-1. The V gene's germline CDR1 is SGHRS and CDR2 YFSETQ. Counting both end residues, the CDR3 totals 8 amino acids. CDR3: CASSFGIL.

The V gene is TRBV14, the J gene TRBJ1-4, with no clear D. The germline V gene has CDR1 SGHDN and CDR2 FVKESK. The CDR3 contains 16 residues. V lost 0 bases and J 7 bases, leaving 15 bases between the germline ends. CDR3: CASSQDPGSQSEKLFF. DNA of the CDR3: TGTGCCAGCAGCCAAGATCCCGGGTCCCAGAGTGAAAAACTGTTTTTT.

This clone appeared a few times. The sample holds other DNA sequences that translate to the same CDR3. CDR3 residues: CSARLAYEQYF. CDR3 DNA: TGCAGTGCTAGGCTAGCTTACGAGCAGTACTTC. J is TRBJ2-7 and V is TRBV20-1; D is possibly TRBD2 (5 bases). Germline-derived CDR1 and CDR2 are DFQATT and SNEGSKA (reference sequence). V dropped 3 bases and J dropped 4 bases, with 7 bases sitting between them. This CDR3 has 11 residues.

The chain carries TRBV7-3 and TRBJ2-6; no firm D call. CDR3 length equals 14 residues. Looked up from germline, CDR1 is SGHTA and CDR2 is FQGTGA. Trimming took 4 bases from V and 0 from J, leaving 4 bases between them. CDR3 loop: CASSSLSGANVLTF. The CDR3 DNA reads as TGTGCCAGCAGCTCCCTCTCTGGGGCCAACGTCCTGACTTTC.